A selection of T cell receptor beta chains follows, all from one sample in a study of blood T cell repertoires in COVID-19. The assay was immunoSEQ multiplex PCR, and TCRdb's table has in-frame clones only and misses some. The sample includes some 140,000 clones, roughly 77% of them seen just once. The specimen was peripheral blood. Receptor source: a woman between 65 and 79 years old with COVID-19, enrolled during active disease. CDR3s include the opening cysteine and the closing phenylalanine or tryptophan. A D gene is named only where the DNA matches it firmly. The size field is filled for only some rows; it gives once, few, many or a size class.

D gene | J gene | V gene | clone size | CDR3 DNA | CDR3 protein
TRBD2 | TRBJ2-5 | TRBV7-2 | . | TGTGCCAGCAGCTTAGTAATTAGCGGGGGGGTGGAGACCCAGTACTTC | CASSLVISGGVETQYF
TRBD1 | TRBJ1-2 | TRBV9 | once | TGTGCCAGCGCCCAGGGACAGGATTTCTCTTATGGCTACACCTTC | CASAQGQDFSYGYTF
. | TRBJ2-5 | TRBV5-1 | . | TGCGCCAGCAGCCCCGCCCCGTCGGGGGAGACCCAGTACTTC | CASSPAPSGETQYF
TRBD1 | TRBJ1-2 | TRBV7-2 | . | TGTGCCAGCAGCGCCCGACAGGGAGCTAACTATGGCTACACCTTC | CASSARQGANYGYTF
. | TRBJ2-7 | TRBV21-1 | . | TGTGCCAGCAGCAAAGGGGGCCACGAGCAGTACTTC | CASSKGGHEQYF
TRBD2 | TRBJ2-7 | TRBV28 | few | TGTGCCAGCAGGCTCCAGGGACTAGCGGGCTACGAGCAGTACTTC | CASRLQGLAGYEQYF
. | TRBJ1-2 | TRBV19 | . | TGTGCCAGTAGTTTCGGGACTCCGAACTATGGCTACACCTTC | CASSFGTPNYGYTF
. | TRBJ1-2 | TRBV4-2 | . | TGTGCCAGCAGCCAAGATCTGGGGGGTTCCTATGGCTACACCTTC | CASSQDLGGSYGYTF
TRBD1 | TRBJ1-6 | TRBV30 | . | TGTGCCTGGAGTGGGGACAGGGGATTTCGGGATTCACCCCTCCACTTT | CAWSGDRGFRDSPLHF
TRBD1 | TRBJ1-2 | TRBV30 | few | TGTGCCTTGGGACAGGGGGCTTGGTATGGCTACACCTTC | CALGQGAWYGYTF
. | TRBJ1-5 | TRBV6-5 | . | TGTGCCAGCAAGGAGGTAAATCAGCCCCAGCATTTT | CASKEVNQPQHF
. | TRBJ1-2 | TRBV28 | . | TGTGCCAGCGCCTGGAGGGGATCCGGCTATGGCTACACCTTC | CASAWRGSGYGYTF
. | TRBJ1-1 | TRBV19 | . | TGTGCCAGTTTCACCGGGCTCCGGGCCGGGGGCACTGAAGCTTTCTTT | CASFTGLRAGGTEAFF
TRBD1 | TRBJ1-6 | TRBV9 | . | TGTGCCAGCAGCCCCCCTGAGACAGGGTATCGATCACCCCTCCACTTT | CASSPPETGYRSPLHF
. | TRBJ2-7 | TRBV3-1/TRBV3-2 | . | TGTGCCAGCAGCCAAGCCCTTACAACCGGGACTTCCCCCTACGAGCAGTACTTC | CASSQALTTGTSPYEQYF
TRBD2 | TRBJ2-1 | TRBV7-2 | . | TGTGCCAGCAGCTTAGATAGGGCTAGCGGGGGGGTTTCCAATGAGCAGTTCTTC | CASSLDRASGGVSNEQFF
TRBD1 | TRBJ1-2 | TRBV30 | many | TGTGCCTGGAGTAGAAGGGGCGGGACAGCTTATGGCTACACCTTC | CAWSRRGGTAYGYTF
TRBD1 | TRBJ2-7 | TRBV24-1 | . | TGTGCCACCAGTGATAACGCGGGACAGGGTCTTGGTGAGCAGTACTTC | CATSDNAGQGLGEQYF
TRBD1 | TRBJ1-2 | TRBV6-5 | . | TGTGCCAGCAGCCGCGTGGGGACAGGCCCTTATGGCTACACCTTC | CASSRVGTGPYGYTF
TRBD1 | TRBJ2-7 | TRBV5-1 | . | TGCGCCAGCAGCCTGGGGGGGACAGGGCTGCGCGAGCAGTACTTC | CASSLGGTGLREQYF
. | TRBJ1-2 | TRBV29-1 | . | TGCAGCGTTGAAGCCCTGACTGAGAAATACACCTTC | CSVEALTEKYTF
TRBD1 | TRBJ1-5 | TRBV27 | . | TGTGCCAGCAGTTTATCCCCCCGGGACAGACACAATCAGCCCCAGCATTTT | CASSLSPRDRHNQPQHF
. | TRBJ2-4 | TRBV21-1 | . | TGTGCCAGCAGCAGGTCTGAGGACAGGGGATTTTGGGTAACCAAAAACATTCAGTACTTC | CASSRSEDRGFWVTKNIQYF
. | TRBJ1-6 | TRBV30 | . | TGTGCCTGGGCCATCAACCGCGGGACGCCTTATAATTCACCCCTCCACTTT | CAWAINRGTPYNSPLHF
TRBD1 | TRBJ1-5 | TRBV5-5 | once | TGTGCCAGCAGCTTGTATGGGGACAGCTTTCAGCCCCAGCATTTT | CASSLYGDSFQPQHF
. | TRBJ1-1 | TRBV2 | once | TGTGCCAGCACCCAGGGGATCTCGGGGACTGAAGCTTTCTTT | CASTQGISGTEAFF
TRBD2 | TRBJ2-2 | TRBV4-2 | . | TGTGCCAGCAGCCAAGTCCGGGGGGGGCAAGGGGCCGGGGAGCTGTTTTTT | CASSQVRGGQGAGELFF
. | TRBJ1-5 | TRBV27 | . | TGTGCCATGGGGGGGGGCCGTGTCGTGCTAAATCAGCCCCAGCATTTT | CAMGGGRVVLNQPQHF
. | TRBJ1-1 | TRBV4-3 | . | TGCGCCAGCAGCCAAGGAGGGTTCGCTGTAGCTTTCTTT | CASSQGGFAVAFF
TRBD2 | TRBJ2-3 | TRBV7-9 | . | TGTGCCAGCAGCCTAGGACTAGCCGGCACAGATACGCAGTATTTT | CASSLGLAGTDTQYF
. | TRBJ1-4 | TRBV10-3 | . | TGTGCCATCAGCCCGGTAAGCCTCAACCTTGGTGGAAAACTGTTTTTT | CAISPVSLNLGGKLFF
TRBD1 | TRBJ1-6 | TRBV28 | . | TGTGCCAGCGGGGACAGCGGAAGCTCCTATAATTCACCCCTCCACTTT | CASGDSGSSYNSPLHF
. | TRBJ1-1 | TRBV7-2 | once | TGTGCCAGCAGCTACCTCGGGACATTGAACACTGAAGCTTTCTTT | CASSYLGTLNTEAFF
. | TRBJ1-2 | TRBV5-6 | . | TGTGCCAGCGCACTACCGCTCGGTGGTGGCTACACCTTC | CASALPLGGGYTF
. | TRBJ1-3 | TRBV30 | few | TGTGCCTGGAAACGCGACAGGACCTCTGGAAACACCATATATTTT | CAWKRDRTSGNTIYF
. | TRBJ2-5 | TRBV11-2 | . | TGTGCCAGCAGCTTAGGGGGTACGGCGGGAGAGACCCAGTACTTC | CASSLGGTAGETQYF
. | TRBJ1-1 | TRBV6-5 | once | TGTGCCAGCAGTTACACTCTCGGTGAAGCTTTCTTT | CASSYTLGEAFF
TRBD1 | TRBJ1-4 | TRBV5-1 | . | TGCGCCAGCAAGACCGGGACAGGGAGTGAAAAACTGTTTTTT | CASKTGTGSEKLFF
TRBD1 | TRBJ2-1 | TRBV30 | . | TGTGCCTGGAGCCGGGACAGGGATCGTGAGCAGTTCTTC | CAWSRDRDREQFF
. | TRBJ2-3 | TRBV4-3 | few | TGCGCCAGCAGCCAAGAACTGGACAGAGCCCGCACAGATACGCAGTATTTT | CASSQELDRARTDTQYF
. | TRBJ2-7 | TRBV10-3 | few | TGTGCCATCAGACCCGGAGAAGGGACTGCAAACGAGCAGTACTTC | CAIRPGEGTANEQYF
TRBD1 | TRBJ2-5 | TRBV9 | . | TGTGCCAGCAGCCGGGGACAGGGAGAGACCCAGTACTTC | CASSRGQGETQYF
. | TRBJ1-2 | TRBV2 | . | TGTGCCAGAAGCCTAGATACAGCGGATGGCTACACCTTC | CARSLDTADGYTF
. | TRBJ2-3 | TRBV28 | . | TGTGCCAGCAGAGCGCGGGGCACAGATACGCAGTATTTT | CASRARGTDTQYF
TRBD1 | TRBJ2-7 | TRBV27 | . | TGTGCCAGCAGTTTGGGACAGGGTGGCTCCTACGAGCAGTACTTC | CASSLGQGGSYEQYF
TRBD2 | TRBJ2-5 | TRBV6-2/TRBV6-3 | . | TGTGCCAGCAGTTACGGCGGGGGGAAGCTCGGGGAGACCCAGTACTTC | CASSYGGGKLGETQYF
. | TRBJ2-7 | TRBV19 | . | TGTGCCAGGGTCGTTCGTCAGGGTCCCTACGAGCAGTACTTC | CARVVRQGPYEQYF
TRBD1 | TRBJ1-2 | TRBV27 | . | TGTGCCAGCAGTCAGACAGGGAATCCCAACTATGGCTACACCTTC | CASSQTGNPNYGYTF
. | TRBJ2-7 | TRBV6-5 | . | TGTGCCAGCAGTTACTCGAGAGGGTCTCCCTACGAGCAGTACTTC | CASSYSRGSPYEQYF
. | TRBJ2-4 | TRBV28 | . | TGTGCCAGCACTTCGACAGAAAACATTCAGTACTTC | CASTSTENIQYF
. | TRBJ1-2 | TRBV29-1 | . | TGCAGCGTTGAAGGAGTGGGCAGGGCGGGGGGCTATGGCTACACCTTC | CSVEGVGRAGGYGYTF
. | TRBJ1-5 | TRBV28 | . | TGTGCCAGCAGTTCCGACAGACTTGCTTATAGCAATCAGCCCCAGCATTTT | CASSSDRLAYSNQPQHF
TRBD1 | TRBJ2-1 | TRBV5-1 | . | TGCGCCAGCAGCATGGGACAGGGGGACAATGAGCAGTTCTTC | CASSMGQGDNEQFF
TRBD2 | TRBJ2-7 | TRBV7-9 | . | TGTGCCAGCAGCTTTACAGCGGGGGCCTACGAGCAGTACTTC | CASSFTAGAYEQYF
. | TRBJ2-1 | TRBV9 | . | TGTGCCAGCAGCGTATCAAGGAGCTCCTACAATGAGCAGTTCTTC | CASSVSRSSYNEQFF